The T cell receptor (beta chain) described here comes from a study of regulatory T cells in long-lasting Graves disease (dated by TCRdb to about 2021). About the investigation overall: In the newly diagnosed Graves' disease group, patients had been taking antithyroid drugs for less than 3 months. Peripheral blood TCR sequencing and RNA sequencing compared persistent Graves' disease patients with newly diagnosed Graves' disease patients. The study was conducted in China and was registered as a clinical trial. A total of roughly 35 samples underwent TCR sequencing: about 13 from persistent and around 20 from newly diagnosed Graves' disease patients. Summary of the overall study and its limitations: A larger number of public clonotypes was shared among persistent patients (2,741) than among newly diagnosed patients (approximately 1,000). Compared with newly diagnosed patients, persistent Graves' disease patients had lower TCR Shannon entropy and fewer highly expanded clones, which suggests clonal expansion. The study examined only peripheral blood because the primary lesion, thyroid tissue, could not be accessed. The authors acknowledged the small sample size as a limitation that may reduce accuracy. Only the TCR beta chain was sequenced and analyzed.

The library was produced with multiplex PCR. The sequencer was an Illumina HiSeq 4000. CDR3 regions were amplified by Arm-PCR with iRepertoire HTBI primers to construct TCR beta libraries. PCR products were gel purified before sequencing. As for the authors' bioinformatics: Gene usage analysis of CDR3 amino acid clonotypes used the roughly 62 TRBV and around 13 TRBJ segments found across samples. COPE and FqMerger were used to merge the filtered high-quality paired reads into contigs. BLAST was used to align contigs to IMGT TRBV, TRBD and TRBJ reference genes, with CDR3 defined following IMGT. Highly expanded clones were defined as clonotypes with a frequency above 0.1%. Shannon entropy was used to measure repertoire diversity, and the Gini coefficient was used to measure V-J evenness. A clonotype was considered public if more than one individual shared it. In-frame beta chains were kept once TCRdb had trimmed the public reads at Q25 with fastp and called clones with MiXCR. Each CDR3 protein appears once, grouped with its most common genes and DNA. These V and J calls rely on TCRdb rather than the paper's analysis. The sample records around 450,000 distinct CDR3 sequences, roughly 16% of which are singletons. Of the sample, 9.5% to 15% is held by the ten largest clones.

Read against the paper, the sample's time point label means: newly diagnosed GD, antithyroid drugs for less than 3 months. For both TCR sequencing and RNA sequencing, RNA was extracted from PBMCs in TRIzol. The diagnosis of Graves' disease was made according to American Thyroid Association guidelines. The patients came from an endocrinology department in Xi'an, China. Each patient gave 7 to 9.5 milliliters of peripheral blood, collected in an EDTA anticoagulant tube. Ficoll Paque Plus density gradient separation was used to isolate PBMCs, and no further T cell sorting was done. RNA quality was checked with an Agilent 2100 Bioanalyzer and agarose gel, and concentration with a NanoDrop 2000. This clonotype was recorded at least ten times. Its recognized antigen is unknown. There are no base qualities to consult, and no much larger clone falls within one base. The data also belong to a second study, concerning T cells in Graves' hyperthyroidism and ophthalmopathy. In that second paper, the authors write: Stable Graves' hyperthyroidism was defined as no progression to ophthalmopathy during 18 months of follow-up. Hyperthyroidism patients were newly diagnosed, with disease duration under 2 months, and aged 18 to 65 years. Any patient with an uncontrolled infection, another autoimmune disease, pregnancy or lactation was excluded. Clinical symptoms, serum thyroxine and TRAb, thyroid ultrasound, and orbital computed tomography formed the basis for the diagnoses. The first round of RT-PCR for the TCR CDR3 was performed with the HTBI primer set and the Qiagen OneStep RT-PCR kit. Most expanded thyroid clonotypes (frequency above 0.001) were also detected in blood, suggesting blood repertoires may reflect thyroid immune responses. A model built on a 13 V-J signature distinguished ophthalmopathy from stable hyperthyroidism, reaching over 85% sensitivity and about 81% specificity in cross-validation and 80%/75% in testing. In validation, the model predicted progression to ophthalmopathy a median of around 6.5 months before onset, with approximately 70% sensitivity and roughly 77% specificity. To identify TCR V-J signatures that set the groups apart, the researchers used a discovery cohort of 100 or so patients, made up of 43 with Graves' ophthalmopathy and some 58 with stable Graves' hyperthyroidism. Prospective prediction of ophthalmopathy was tested in an independent validation cohort consisting of some 18 hyperthyroidism patients and 15 to 17 patients who later progressed to ophthalmopathy. The approximately 100 discovery patients were randomly split 7:3 into training and test sets. The study also compared thyroid tissue and blood T-cell repertoires from over 5 Graves' hyperthyroidism patients. Following sampling, methimazole starting at 30 mg daily was given to hyperthyroidism patients, and high-dose intravenous methylprednisolone was given to ophthalmopathy patients. Libraries were constructed in a second round of multiplex PCR, after which size selection and purification were performed. Sequencing of the libraries was done on an Illumina HiSeq2000 using paired-end 100 bp reads. SOAPnuke was used to process the raw data, with reads discarded if the reads contained adapters or uncalled bases, had a mean Phred below 15, or lacked an exact constant-primer or identifier match. COPE v1.2.5 was used to merge high-quality paired reads, and clonotypes were defined as unique nucleotide sequences. Clonotypes were aligned to IMGT TRBV, TRBD and TRBJ reference segments using MiTCR v1.1. The analysis was restricted to V-J combinations with a frequency above 0.0001, which together covered 99% to 99.2% of the repertoires. A TCS score was defined as the ratio between F50 (clonal expansion) and ExV (chaos), using BLOSUM62-based TCRdist between CDR3 peptides within each V-J. Welch's t-statistics and random forest reduced 450 to 600 V-J features to roughly 13, which were used in a naive Bayes classifier (R e1071). No statistical method was used to set the sample size in advance, and investigators knew the group allocation. TCR Vbeta CDR3 sequencing of fewer than 150 peripheral blood samples (over 40 ophthalmopathy, over 70 hyperthyroidism and some 17 progressor patients) is reported in the paper.

Source: peripheral blood mononuclear cells (PBMCs), taken at new diagnosis, from a patient treated with antithyroid drugs. The TCR sequence derives from a man aged 35 to 55 with Graves disease. Donor details come from another sample of the same person, matched by shared clones.

The nucleotide sequence reads TGCAGTGCTCCCGGCGGGCGGGAGGCCTACAATGAGCAGTTCTTC. Its product reads: CSAPGGREAYNEQFF. This receptor chain uses TRBV20-1 and TRBJ2-1; the junction holds 8 bases that match TRBD2. Trimming accounts for 5 bases at V and 2 bases at J, while the number of junction bases matched to no gene is 8. The CDR3, from cysteine to phenylalanine, totals 15 residues. The read is trimmed to its CDR3 DNA, 45 bases read in frame from base 1. Reading the germline V gene (reference sequence) gives CDR1 DFQATT and CDR2 SNEGSKA.